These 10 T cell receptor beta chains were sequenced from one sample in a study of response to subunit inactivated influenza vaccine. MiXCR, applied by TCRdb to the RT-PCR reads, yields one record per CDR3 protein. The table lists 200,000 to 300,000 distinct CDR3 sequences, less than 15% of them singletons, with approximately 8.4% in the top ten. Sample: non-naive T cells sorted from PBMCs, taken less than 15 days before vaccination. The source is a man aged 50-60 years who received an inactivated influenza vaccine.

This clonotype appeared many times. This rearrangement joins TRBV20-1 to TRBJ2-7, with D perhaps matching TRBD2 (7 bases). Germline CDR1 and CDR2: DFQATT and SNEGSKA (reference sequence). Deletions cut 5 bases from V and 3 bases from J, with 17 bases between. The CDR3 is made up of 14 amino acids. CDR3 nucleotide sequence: TGCAGTGCTTCAACAGGGAGCGGGATCTACGAGCAGTACTTC. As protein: CSASTGSGIYEQYF.

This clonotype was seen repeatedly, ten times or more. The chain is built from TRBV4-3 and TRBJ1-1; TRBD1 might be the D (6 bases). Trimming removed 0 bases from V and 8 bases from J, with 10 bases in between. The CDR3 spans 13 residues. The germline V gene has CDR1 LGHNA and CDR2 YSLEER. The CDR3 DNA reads TGCGCCAGCAGCCAAGAGGGCAGGGGAGAAGCTTTCTTT. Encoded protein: CASSQEGRGEAFF.

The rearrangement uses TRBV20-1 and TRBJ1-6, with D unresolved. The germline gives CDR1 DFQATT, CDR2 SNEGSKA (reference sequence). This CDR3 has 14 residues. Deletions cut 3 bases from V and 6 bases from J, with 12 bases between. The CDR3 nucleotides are TGCAGTGCTAGGGCTTGGGCGGGTAATTCACCCCTCCACTTT. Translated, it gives CSARAWAGNSPLHF.

CDR3 residues: CARSRQMGITGELFF. The DNA of the CDR3 is TGTGCCAGAAGCCGTCAAATGGGGATCACCGGGGAGCTGTTTTTT. This chain connects TRBV28 to TRBJ2-2; D gene ambiguous. The CDR3 has 15 amino acids. The V gene lost 9 bases and the J gene lost 4 bases, with 18 bases spanning the gap. CDR1 is MDHEN, CDR2 SYDVKM, per germline.

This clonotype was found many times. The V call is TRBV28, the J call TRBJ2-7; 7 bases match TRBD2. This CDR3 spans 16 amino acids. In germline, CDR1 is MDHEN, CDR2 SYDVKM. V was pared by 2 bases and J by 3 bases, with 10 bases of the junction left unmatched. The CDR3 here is CASSLGAAASGYEQYF. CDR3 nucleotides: TGTGCCAGCAGTTTAGGGGCTGCGGCTAGCGGCTACGAGCAGTACTTC.

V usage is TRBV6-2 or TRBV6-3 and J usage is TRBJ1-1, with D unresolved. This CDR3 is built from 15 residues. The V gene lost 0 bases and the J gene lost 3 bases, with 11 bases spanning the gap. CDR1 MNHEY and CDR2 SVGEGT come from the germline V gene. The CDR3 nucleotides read TGTGCCAGCAGTTACTCGACTGGGGAGGACACTGAAGCTTTCTTT. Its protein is CASSYSTGEDTEAFF.

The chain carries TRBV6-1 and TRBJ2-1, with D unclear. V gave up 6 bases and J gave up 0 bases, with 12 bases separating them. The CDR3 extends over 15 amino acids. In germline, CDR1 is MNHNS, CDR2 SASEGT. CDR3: CASSADGSSYNEQFF. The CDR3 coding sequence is TGTGCCAGCAGCGCGGACGGAAGCTCCTACAATGAGCAGTTCTTC.

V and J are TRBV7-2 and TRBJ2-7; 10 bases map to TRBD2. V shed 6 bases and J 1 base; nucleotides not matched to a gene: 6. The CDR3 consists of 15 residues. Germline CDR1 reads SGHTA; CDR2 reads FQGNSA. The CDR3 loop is CASSPAGGGSYEQYF. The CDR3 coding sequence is TGTGCCAGCAGTCCAGCGGGAGGGGGGTCCTACGAGCAGTACTTC.

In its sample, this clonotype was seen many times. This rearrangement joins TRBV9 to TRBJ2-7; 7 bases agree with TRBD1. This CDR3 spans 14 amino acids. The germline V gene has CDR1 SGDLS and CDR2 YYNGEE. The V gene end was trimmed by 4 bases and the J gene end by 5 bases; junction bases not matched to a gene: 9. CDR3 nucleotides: TGTGCCAGCAGCCTTAGGATGACAGGGAACGAGCAGTACTTC. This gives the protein CASSLRMTGNEQYF. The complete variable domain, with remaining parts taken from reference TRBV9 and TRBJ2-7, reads DSGVTQTPKHLITATGQRVTLRCSPRSGDLSVYWYQQSLDQGLQFLIQYYNGEERAKGNILERFSAQQFPDLHSELNLSSLELGDSALYFCASSLRMTGNEQYFGPGTRLTVT.

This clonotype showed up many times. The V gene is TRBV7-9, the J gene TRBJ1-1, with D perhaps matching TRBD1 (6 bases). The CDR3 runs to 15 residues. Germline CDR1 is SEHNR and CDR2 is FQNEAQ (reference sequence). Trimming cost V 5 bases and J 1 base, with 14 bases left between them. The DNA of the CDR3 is TGTGCCAGCAGCCCCGGAGGGGGTTGGAACACTGAAGCTTTCTTT. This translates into CASSPGGGWNTEAFF.